This T cell receptor (beta chain) was profiled in a study of blood T cell repertoires in COVID-19 (TCRdb year 2020). Study-level background: Samples covering the acute and convalescent phases of COVID-19 were provided by collaborators in the United States, Italy and Spain. The prospective study material was composed of cDNA or gDNA derived from T cells, B-cell-depleted T cells, or PBMCs. The dataset comprised deeply sampled blood TCRbeta repertoires from subjects exposed to, actively infected with, or recovered from COVID-19. A freely available public database, intended as a resource for researchers studying the immune response to SARS-CoV-2, is where the repertoires were released. Samples were obtained from the ongoing ImmuneRACE study (first 160 participants) and from roughly 1,300 subjects provided by 6 global collaborators. The sample metadata nearly always contained a de-identified subject ID, COVID-19 status, age in years and sex. HLA class I and class II types, where available, came from metadata supplied by the sample provider rather than from assay-based typing.

TCRbeta CDR3 regions were amplified from genomic DNA using the immunoSEQ Assay, a bias-controlled multiplex PCR. In the original analysis: Nucleated cell counts per sample were estimated from amplification of reference gene primers within the assay. Sequence reads were collapsed and filtered to measure the absolute abundance of every unique TCRbeta CDR3 rearrangement. For each sample, productive Simpson clonality was calculated as the square root of Simpson's diversity index across productive rearrangements. TCRdb limited this immuneACCESS table to in-frame rearrangements with V and J called. A share of clones is missing; checked studies link under half to unresolved V genes, and the rest is unexplained. D and trimming come from the DNA, and the V and J calls and clone size come from that table. Counted in this sample were some 150,000 clones; about 84% of them appeared once. The ten largest clonotypes hold 10% to 15% of the sample.

Whole blood was collected in K2EDTA tubes by collaborating institutions according to the institutions' own protocols. For TCRbeta analysis, collaborators shipped samples as frozen whole blood, isolated PBMCs, or DNA extracted from either of those sample types. The paper's findings and limits, for the study overall: Clinical and demographic metadata were provided uncurated, with the amount varying by source and participant.

To note about this clone: It has no known antigen specificity. Per-base quality was not reported, and no clone a single base away is much larger than it.

The sequencing sample was made of peripheral blood. This clonotype was obtained from a man in his 60s with active or convalescent COVID-19.

CDR3 sequence: CASSPTGQGARYTF. DNA sequence: TGTGCCAGCTCACCCACGGGACAGGGGGCGCGCTACACCTTC. The sequence joins TRBV18 to TRBJ1-2; 12 bases in the junction line up with TRBD1. The CDR3 covers 14 residues, taking in both the cysteine and the phenylalanine. The only DNA kept is the CDR3, 42 bases in frame from the first base. The germline V gene sets CDR1 to KGHSH and CDR2 to LQKENI. The V end gives up 3 bases and the J end 9 bases, leaving 5 bases in the junction not matched to a gene.